What follows describes a single T cell receptor (beta chain). There are a few counts of this clone. Its target antigen remains unknown. Base qualities are not at hand, and no much larger clone is one base apart. V is clipped by 2 bases and J by 4 bases, and the sequence between their germline boundaries is 12 bases long. Taken from the germline V gene, the CDR1 and CDR2 loops are MDHEN and SYDVKM. The CDR3 numbers 15 residues from cysteine through phenylalanine. The CDR3 DNA has 45 bases and is translated from base 1. This specimen comes from a study of beta chain features in type 1 diabetes (dated 2018 in TCRdb). Describing the broader study: Mean age, gender distribution, total cell number and subset yield were not different between patients and healthy donors. The study compared the TCRB repertoires of sorted circulating CD4+ T cell subsets in recently diagnosed type 1 diabetes patients with those in matched healthy donors. Regulatory and stem cell-like memory subsets were isolated from only 8 patients and roughly 8 healthy donors, whereas naive and central memory subsets came from all 28 donors. A total of around 100 million sorted cells were examined across all samples, and RNA yield correlated strongly with the number of cells per subset.

A single peripheral blood draw of approximately 100 mL on average was collected from each donor into heparinised tubes. Naive, central memory, regulatory and stem cell-like memory CD4+ T cells were sorted on a BD FACSAria II using a panel including CD45RO, CCR7, CD25, CD127, CD95 and CD27. Purity was above 95% for every sorted population. PBMCs were isolated right away by Lymphoprep density gradient centrifugation and were stained directly, without culture. So that batch effects would be minimized, each experiment stained and sorted samples in pairs, pairing one healthy donor with one patient. Overall study results and their limits: At VDJ recombination sites, patients with type 1 diabetes made fewer insertions and deleted more nucleotides, a pattern implying thymic rearrangement abnormalities. Type 1 diabetes patients showed a moderate but significant shortening of TCRB CDR3 length in all four CD4+ subsets. Because cDNA was sequenced instead of genomic DNA, highly expressing activated cells could be over-represented, though the groups showed no difference in activation or CD3 levels. PCR might favor shorter templates, but patient and control samples were amplified and corrected together, so any skew would affect both groups equally. Naive, central memory and regulatory TCRB repertoires appeared to be more alike among patients than among healthy donors. HLA sub-analyses involved small numbers of individuals, so any influence of HLA type on TCRB rearrangement remained unresolved.

The entire amount of isolated RNA was reverse transcribed using the High Capacity cDNA Reverse Transcription Kit, so the sequenced TCRB transcripts were expressed ones. Naive, central memory and regulatory T cell samples underwent deep immunoSEQ sequencing, averaging roughly 3.3 million total reads per sample. After sorted cells were lysed in RLT buffer, RNA was extracted with DNase-treated RNeasy Micro or Mini kits, with the choice depending on cell number. To prevent cross-contamination, each cell subset was processed individually, whereas patient and healthy donor samples were processed jointly. Using the immunoSEQ multiplex PCR, TCRB sequences were amplified from cDNA into 87-bp fragments spanning the CDR3 region. Amplicons were sequenced on the Illumina HiSeq platform. Regarding the original processing steps: Synthetic template baselines were used to correct PCR bias computationally, reads within Hamming distance 2 were collapsed, and singletons that could not be merged were discarded. By aligning reads against IMGT, V, D and J genes, CDR3 length, and insertions or deletions at six rearrangement sites were assigned. Clonotype counts were normalized to sorted cell number within each subset before computing true diversity and Gini coefficients with the tcR R package. The overlap coefficient, calculated on TCRB nucleotide sequences, was used to quantify repertoire sharing. Out-of-frame TCRB sequences from naive cells were analyzed as a proxy for the pre-selection repertoire. TCRdb provides this immuneACCESS table in a form limited to in-frame rearrangements. Some clones are lacking; in checked studies, under half of them reflect an unresolved V gene, and why the rest are absent is not known. The D gene and trimming were derived from the DNA, and the V and J assignments and clone size from that table. This sample comprises fewer than 500,000 clones, over 11% of them detected only once. The top ten hold 0.035% to 0.045% of the sample.

Recombination joined TRBV28 with TRBJ2-1; a tentative D call is TRBD2 (6 bases match). The clonotype was recovered from a young man in good health. Sequenced: naive CD4+ T cells from blood. The cell subset or site label corresponds to: true naive CD4+ T cells. The CDR3 protein is CASSLAGRTYNEQFF. The DNA sequence is TGTGCCAGCAGTTTAGCGGGACGAACTTACAATGAGCAGTTCTTC.